The sequence of this TCR beta chain was determined in a study of shared clonotypes between healthy human individuals. Clones were read by immunoSEQ multiplex PCR, and TCRdb kept only the in-frame ones, dropping some. The sample holds roughly 1,500,000 clones, approximately 98.5% seen once. The material sequenced was naive CD4+ T cells sorted from blood. Subset in this sample: CD45RA+ positively selected. This receptor was taken from a man younger than 40 in good health.

CDR3: CASSSRAAEAFF. In DNA, the CDR3 is TGTGCCAGCAGCAGCAGGGCCGCTGAAGCTTTCTTT. The chain has TRBV27 and TRBJ1-1; the D gene is possibly TRBD1 (5 bases). CDR3 size: 12 residues. Germline V lookup: CDR1 MNHEY, CDR2 SMNVEV (reference sequence). Trimming cost V 6 bases and J 6 bases, with 11 bases left between them.